This T cell receptor (beta chain) is from a study of Ad26.COV2.S vaccination and SARS-CoV-2 variants. Turning to the study itself: COV1001, an Ad26.COV2.S trial, supplied this vaccine-arm donor.

Assay: immunoSEQ multiplex PCR; the TCRdb copy retains only in-frame clones and omits some. The repertoire consists of about 400,000 clones, with less than 90% occurring once and the leading ten covering around 3.4%. Details on this clone: Its antigen remains unknown.

The treatment: some 20 received Ad26.COV2.S at low or high dose, single or two shots; 5 received placebo; per-sample allocation not given. Repertoires come from day 63 after the first vaccine or placebo injection. This CDR3 contains 16 residues. Germline loops: CDR1 MNHEY, CDR2 SVGAGI. V gave up 2 bases and J gave up 9 bases, with 17 bases separating them. Study findings and constraints: Placebo recipients showed lower spike-specific TCR breadth than vaccinees.

The TCR sequence derives from a person aged 18 to 59 who received the Ad26.COV2.S COVID-19 vaccine or a placebo. The J gene is TRBJ1-6, the V gene TRBV6-5, with D uncertain. The specimen comprised peripheral blood, sampled in a trial of Ad26.COV2.S vaccine versus placebo. CDR3 in DNA: TGTGCCAGCAGTTACCGCCCGAGAATGATTGGTTCACCCCTCCACTTT. Translation: CASSYRPRMIGSPLHF.